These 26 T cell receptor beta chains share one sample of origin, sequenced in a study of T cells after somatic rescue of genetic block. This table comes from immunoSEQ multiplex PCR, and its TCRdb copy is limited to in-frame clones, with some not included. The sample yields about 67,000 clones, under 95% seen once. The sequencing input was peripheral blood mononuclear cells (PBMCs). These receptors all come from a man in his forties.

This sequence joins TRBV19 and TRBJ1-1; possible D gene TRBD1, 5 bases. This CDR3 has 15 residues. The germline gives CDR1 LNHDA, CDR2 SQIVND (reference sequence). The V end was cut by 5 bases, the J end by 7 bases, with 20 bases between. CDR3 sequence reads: CASSSVDSLVDEAFF. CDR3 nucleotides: TGTGCCAGTAGTTCTGTCGACAGCCTGGTGGATGAAGCTTTCTTT. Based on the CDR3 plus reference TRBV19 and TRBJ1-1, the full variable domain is DGGITQSPKYLFRKEGQNVTLSCEQNLNHDAMYWYRQDPGQGLRLIYYSQIVNDFQKGDIAEGYSVSREKKESFPLTVTSAQKNPTAFYLCASSSVDSLVDEAFFGQGTRLTVV.

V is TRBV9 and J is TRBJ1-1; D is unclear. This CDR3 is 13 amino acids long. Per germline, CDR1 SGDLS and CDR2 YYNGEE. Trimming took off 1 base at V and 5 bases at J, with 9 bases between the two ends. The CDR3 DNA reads TGTGCCAGCAGCGTAAGCGCGGTTACTGAAGCTTTCTTT. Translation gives CASSVSAVTEAFF.

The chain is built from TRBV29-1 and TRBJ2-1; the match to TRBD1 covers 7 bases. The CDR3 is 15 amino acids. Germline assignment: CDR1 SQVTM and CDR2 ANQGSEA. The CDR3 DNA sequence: TGCAGTGATTCCGGACAGGTGAGCTCCTACAATGAGCAGTTCTTC. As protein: CSDSGQVSSYNEQFF.

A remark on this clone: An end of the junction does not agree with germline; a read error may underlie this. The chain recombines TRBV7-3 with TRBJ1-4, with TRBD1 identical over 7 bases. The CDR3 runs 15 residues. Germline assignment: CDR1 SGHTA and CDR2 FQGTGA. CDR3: CASSLTGVGNEKLFF. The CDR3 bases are TGTGCCAGCAGCCTAACAGGGGTTGGTAATGAAAAACTGTTTTTT.

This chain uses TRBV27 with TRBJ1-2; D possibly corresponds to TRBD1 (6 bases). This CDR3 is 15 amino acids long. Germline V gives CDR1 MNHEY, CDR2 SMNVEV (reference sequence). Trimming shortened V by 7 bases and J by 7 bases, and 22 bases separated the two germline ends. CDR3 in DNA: TGTGCCAGCACAACTACTGGGGGGGCCCGGGGTGGCTACACCTTC. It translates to CASTTTGGARGGYTF.

The CDR3 protein is CASSQLGMGGNEQFF. CDR3 DNA sequence: TGTGCCAGCAGCCAACTGGGGATGGGGGGCAATGAGCAGTTCTTC. The chain carries TRBV4-2 and TRBJ2-1; D is perhaps TRBD2 (6 bases). Germline V gives CDR1 LGHNA, CDR2 YNFKEQ. The CDR3 extends over 15 amino acids. V lost 2 bases to trimming and J lost 6 bases, with 14 bases between them.

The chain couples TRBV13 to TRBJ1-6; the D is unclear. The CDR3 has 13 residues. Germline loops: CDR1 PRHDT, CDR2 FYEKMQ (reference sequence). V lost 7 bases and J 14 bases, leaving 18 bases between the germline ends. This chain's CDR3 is CASTMGLSSSLHF. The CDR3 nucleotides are TGTGCCAGCACCATGGGCCTATCGAGCTCCCTCCACTTT. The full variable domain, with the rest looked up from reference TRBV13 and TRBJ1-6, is AAGVIQSPRHLIKEKRETATLKCYPIPRHDTVYWYQQGPGQDPQFLISFYEKMQSDKGSIPDRFSAQQFSDYHSELNMSSLELGDSALYFCASTMGLSSSLHFGNGTRLTVT.

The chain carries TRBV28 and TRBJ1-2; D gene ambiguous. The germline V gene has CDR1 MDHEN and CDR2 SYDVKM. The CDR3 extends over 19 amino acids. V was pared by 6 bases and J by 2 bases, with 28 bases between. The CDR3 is CASSYLRFRRNPLNYGYTF. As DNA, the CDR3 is TGTGCCAGCAGCTACTTAAGGTTCAGACGCAATCCCTTAAACTATGGCTACACCTTC.

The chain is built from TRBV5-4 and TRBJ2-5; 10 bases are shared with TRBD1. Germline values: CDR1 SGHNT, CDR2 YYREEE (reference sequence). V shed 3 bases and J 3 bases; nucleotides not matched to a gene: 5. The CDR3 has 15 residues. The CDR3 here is CASSSGQGGKETQYF. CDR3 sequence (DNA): TGTGCCAGCAGCTCCGGACAGGGGGGGAAAGAGACCCAGTACTTC. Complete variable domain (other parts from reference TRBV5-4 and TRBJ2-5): ETGVTQSPTHLIKTRGQQVTLRCSSQSGHNTVSWYQQALGQGPQFIFQYYREEENGRGNFPPRFSGLQFPNYSSELNVNALELDDSALYLCASSSGQGGKETQYFGPGTRLLVL.

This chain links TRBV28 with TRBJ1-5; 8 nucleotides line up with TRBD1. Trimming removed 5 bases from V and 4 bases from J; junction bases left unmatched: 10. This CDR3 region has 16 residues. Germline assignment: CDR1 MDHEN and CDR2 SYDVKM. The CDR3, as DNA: TGTGCCAGCAGTCAAGGACAGGGAGCACTGAATCAGCCCCAGCATTTT. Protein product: CASSQGQGALNQPQHF.

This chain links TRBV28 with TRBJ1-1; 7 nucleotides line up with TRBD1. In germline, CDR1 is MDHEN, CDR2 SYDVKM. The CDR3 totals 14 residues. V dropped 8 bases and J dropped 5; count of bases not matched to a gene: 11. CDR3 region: CASPKPGGETEAFF. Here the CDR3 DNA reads TGTGCCAGCCCTAAGCCAGGGGGGGAGACTGAAGCTTTCTTT.

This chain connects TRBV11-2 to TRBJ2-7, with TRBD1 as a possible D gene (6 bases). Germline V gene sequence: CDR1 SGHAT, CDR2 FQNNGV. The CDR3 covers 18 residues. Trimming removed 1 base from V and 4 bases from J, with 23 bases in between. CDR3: CASSLVYPRQGLTYEQYF. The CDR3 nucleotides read TGTGCCAGCAGCTTAGTATATCCTAGGCAGGGGTTGACTTACGAGCAGTACTTC.

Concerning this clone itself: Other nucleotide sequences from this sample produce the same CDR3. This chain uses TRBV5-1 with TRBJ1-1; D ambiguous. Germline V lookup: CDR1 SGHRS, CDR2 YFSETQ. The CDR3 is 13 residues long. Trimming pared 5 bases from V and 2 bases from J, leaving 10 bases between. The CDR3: CASSLAENTEAFF. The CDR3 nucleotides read TGCGCCAGCAGTTTAGCGGAAAACACTGAAGCTTTCTTT.

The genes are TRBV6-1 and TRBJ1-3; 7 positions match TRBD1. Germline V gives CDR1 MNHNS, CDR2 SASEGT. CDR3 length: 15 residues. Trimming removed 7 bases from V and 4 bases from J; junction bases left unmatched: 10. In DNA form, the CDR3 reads TGTGCCAGCACTCTGGACAGGAATGCGGGAAACACCATATATTTT. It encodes CASTLDRNAGNTIYF.

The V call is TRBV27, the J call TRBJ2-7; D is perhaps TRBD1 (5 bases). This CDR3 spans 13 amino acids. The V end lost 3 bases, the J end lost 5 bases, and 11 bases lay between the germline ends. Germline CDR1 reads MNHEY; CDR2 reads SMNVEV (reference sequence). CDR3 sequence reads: CASSFNKGHEQYF. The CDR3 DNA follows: TGTGCCAGCAGTTTCAACAAGGGGCACGAGCAGTACTTC.

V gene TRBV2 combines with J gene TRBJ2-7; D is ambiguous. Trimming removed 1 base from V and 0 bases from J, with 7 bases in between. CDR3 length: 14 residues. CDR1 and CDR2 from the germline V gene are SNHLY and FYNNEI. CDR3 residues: CASSEEQNSYEQYF. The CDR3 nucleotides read TGTGCCAGCAGTGAAGAACAAAACTCCTACGAGCAGTACTTC. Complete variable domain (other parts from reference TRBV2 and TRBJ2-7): EPEVTQTPSHQVTQMGQEVILRCVPISNHLYFYWYRQILGQKVEFLVSFYNNEISEKSEIFDDQFSVERPDGSNFTLKIRSTKLEDSAMYFCASSEEQNSYEQYFGPGTRLTVT.

CDR3 coding DNA: TGTGCCAGCAGCATTGGGACAGGGGTTCCCGAGCAGTACTTC. Its protein is CASSIGTGVPEQYF. The chain recombines TRBV5-6 with TRBJ2-7; 10 bases fit TRBD1. The CDR3 runs to 14 residues. The ends lost 4 bases at V and 6 bases at J; junction bases unmatched: 7. Germline-derived CDR1 and CDR2 are SGHDT and YYEEEE. Together with reference TRBV5-6 and TRBJ2-7, the CDR3 gives the full variable domain: DAGVTQSPTHLIKTRGQQVTLRCSPKSGHDTVSWYQQALGQGPQFIFQYYEEEERQRGNFPDRFSGHQFPNYSSELNVNALLLGDSALYLCASSIGTGVPEQYFGPGTRLTVT.

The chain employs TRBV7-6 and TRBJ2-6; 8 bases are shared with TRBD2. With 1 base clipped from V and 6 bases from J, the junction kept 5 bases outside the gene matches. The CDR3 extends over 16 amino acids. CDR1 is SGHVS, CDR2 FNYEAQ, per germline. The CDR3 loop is CASSLGAGGKANVLTF. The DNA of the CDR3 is TGTGCCAGCAGCTTAGGGGCGGGGGGTAAGGCCAACGTCCTGACTTTC.

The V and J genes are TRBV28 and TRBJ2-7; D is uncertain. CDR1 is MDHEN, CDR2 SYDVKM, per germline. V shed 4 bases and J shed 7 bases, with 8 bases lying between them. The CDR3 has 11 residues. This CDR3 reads CASSSPREQYF. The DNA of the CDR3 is TGTGCCAGCAGTTCGCCACGGGAGCAGTACTTC.

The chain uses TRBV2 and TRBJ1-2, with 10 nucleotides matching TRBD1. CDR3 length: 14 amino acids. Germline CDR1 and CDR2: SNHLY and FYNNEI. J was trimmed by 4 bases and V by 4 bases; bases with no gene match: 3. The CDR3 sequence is CASSATGGGYGYTF. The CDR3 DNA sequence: TGTGCCAGCAGTGCGACAGGGGGCGGCTATGGCTACACCTTC.

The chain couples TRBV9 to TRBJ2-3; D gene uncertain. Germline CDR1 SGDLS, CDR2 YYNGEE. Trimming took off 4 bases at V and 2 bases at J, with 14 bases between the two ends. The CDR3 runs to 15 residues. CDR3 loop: CASSPHAADTDTQYF. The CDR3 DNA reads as TGTGCCAGCAGCCCCCACGCGGCAGACACAGATACGCAGTATTTT.

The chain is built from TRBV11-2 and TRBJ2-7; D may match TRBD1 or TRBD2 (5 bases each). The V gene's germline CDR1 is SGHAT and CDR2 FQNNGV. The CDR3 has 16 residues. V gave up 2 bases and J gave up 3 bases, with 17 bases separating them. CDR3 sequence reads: CASSLQPGTGLYEQYF. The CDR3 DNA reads TGTGCCAGCAGCTTACAGCCCGGGACCGGGCTCTACGAGCAGTACTTC.

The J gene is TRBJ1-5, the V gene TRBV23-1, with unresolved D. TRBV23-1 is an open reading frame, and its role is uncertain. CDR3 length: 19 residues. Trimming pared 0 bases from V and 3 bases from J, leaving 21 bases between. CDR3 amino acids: CASSQSTSSEKGSNQPQHF. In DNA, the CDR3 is TGCGCCAGCAGTCAATCTACTTCCAGCGAAAAAGGATCCAATCAGCCCCAGCATTTT.

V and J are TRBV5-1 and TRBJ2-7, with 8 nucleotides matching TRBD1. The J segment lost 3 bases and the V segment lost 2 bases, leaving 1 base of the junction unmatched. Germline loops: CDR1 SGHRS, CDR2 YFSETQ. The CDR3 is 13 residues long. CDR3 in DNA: TGCGCCAGCAGCTTAACAGGGGGCTACGAGCAGTACTTC. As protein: CASSLTGGYEQYF.

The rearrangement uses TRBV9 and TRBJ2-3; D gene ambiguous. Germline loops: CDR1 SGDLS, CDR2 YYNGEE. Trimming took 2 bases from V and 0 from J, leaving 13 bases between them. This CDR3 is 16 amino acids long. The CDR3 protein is CASSVEDWSSTDTQYF. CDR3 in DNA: TGTGCCAGCAGCGTGGAAGACTGGTCTAGCACAGATACGCAGTATTTT.

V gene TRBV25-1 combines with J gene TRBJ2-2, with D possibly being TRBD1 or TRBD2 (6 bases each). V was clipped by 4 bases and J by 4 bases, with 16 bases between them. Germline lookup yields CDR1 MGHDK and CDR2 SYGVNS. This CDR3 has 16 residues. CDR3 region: CASSVKGGTPTGELFF. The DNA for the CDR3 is TGTGCCAGCAGTGTTAAAGGGGGGACGCCCACCGGGGAGCTGTTTTTT.